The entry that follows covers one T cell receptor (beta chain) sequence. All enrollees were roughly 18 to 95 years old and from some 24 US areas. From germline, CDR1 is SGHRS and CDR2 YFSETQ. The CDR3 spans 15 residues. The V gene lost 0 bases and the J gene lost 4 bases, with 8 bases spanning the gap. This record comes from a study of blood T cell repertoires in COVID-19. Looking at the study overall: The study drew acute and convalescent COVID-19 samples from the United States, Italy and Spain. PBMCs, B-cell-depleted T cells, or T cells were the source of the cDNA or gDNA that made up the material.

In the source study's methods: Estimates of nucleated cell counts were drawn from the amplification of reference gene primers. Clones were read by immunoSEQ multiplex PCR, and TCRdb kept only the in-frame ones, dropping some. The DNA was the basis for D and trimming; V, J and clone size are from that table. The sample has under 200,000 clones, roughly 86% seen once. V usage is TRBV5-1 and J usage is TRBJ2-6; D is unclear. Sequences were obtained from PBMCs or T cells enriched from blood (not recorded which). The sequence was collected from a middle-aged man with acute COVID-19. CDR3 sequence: CASSLVVAGANVLTF. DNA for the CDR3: TGCGCCAGCAGCTTGGTGGTAGCCGGGGCCAACGTCCTGACTTTC.